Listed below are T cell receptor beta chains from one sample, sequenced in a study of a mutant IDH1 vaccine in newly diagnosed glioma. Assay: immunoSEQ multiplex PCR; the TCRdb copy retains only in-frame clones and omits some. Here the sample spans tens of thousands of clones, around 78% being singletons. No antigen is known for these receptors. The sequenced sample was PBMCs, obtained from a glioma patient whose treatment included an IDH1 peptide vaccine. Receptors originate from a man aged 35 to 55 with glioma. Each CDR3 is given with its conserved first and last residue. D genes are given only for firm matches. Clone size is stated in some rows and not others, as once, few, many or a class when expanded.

CDR3aa: CASSPGGRINQPQHF
CDR3nt: TGTGCCAGCAGCCCGGGGGGACGGATTAATCAGCCCCAGCATTTT
v_gene: TRBV2
d_gene: NA
abundance: NA
j_gene: TRBJ1-5

CDR3aa: CASSPRVDSALLGNTIYF
CDR3nt: TGCGCCAGCAGCCCAAGGGTTGACAGCGCCTTGTTAGGAAACACCATATATTTT
v_gene: TRBV4-1
d_gene: NA
abundance: NA
j_gene: TRBJ1-3

CDR3aa: CASQSVNSYEQYF
CDR3nt: TGTGCCAGCCAGAGTGTGAACTCCTACGAGCAGTACTTC
v_gene: TRBV6-1
d_gene: NA
abundance: once
j_gene: TRBJ2-7

CDR3aa: CASSKTTNTEAFF
CDR3nt: TGTGCCAGCAGTAAGACAACGAACACTGAAGCTTTCTTT
v_gene: TRBV6-4
d_gene: NA
abundance: NA
j_gene: TRBJ1-1

CDR3aa: CASSVRTGNEQFF
CDR3nt: TGTGCCAGCAGCGTAAGGACGGGCAATGAGCAGTTCTTC
v_gene: TRBV9
d_gene: NA
abundance: NA
j_gene: TRBJ2-1

CDR3aa: CASSLAGTAAGELFF
CDR3nt: TGCGCCAGCAGCTTGGCCGGGACCGCCGCCGGGGAGCTGTTTTTT
v_gene: TRBV5-1
d_gene: NA
abundance: NA
j_gene: TRBJ2-2

CDR3aa: CASSLTGDDYGYTF
CDR3nt: TGCGCCAGCAGCTTGACAGGGGACGACTATGGCTACACCTTC
v_gene: TRBV5-1
d_gene: TRBD1
abundance: NA
j_gene: TRBJ1-2

CDR3aa: CSVGGSSYNEQFF
CDR3nt: TGCAGCGTTGGGGGGAGCTCCTACAATGAGCAGTTCTTC
v_gene: TRBV29-1
d_gene: NA
abundance: few
j_gene: TRBJ2-1

CDR3aa: CASSPRPGRTNYGYTF
CDR3nt: TGTGCCAGCAGCCCCCGGCCAGGGCGGACTAACTATGGCTACACCTTC
v_gene: TRBV5-4
d_gene: NA
abundance: NA
j_gene: TRBJ1-2

CDR3aa: CASSDRDRYGYTF
CDR3nt: TGTGCCAGCAGCGACAGGGACAGATATGGCTACACCTTC
v_gene: TRBV6-1
d_gene: TRBD1
abundance: NA
j_gene: TRBJ1-2

CDR3aa: CASSLGHGDMNTEAFF
CDR3nt: TGTGCCAGCAGCCTGGGTCATGGGGATATGAACACTGAAGCTTTCTTT
v_gene: TRBV5-6
d_gene: NA
abundance: few
j_gene: TRBJ1-1

CDR3aa: CASSLPGTGELFF
CDR3nt: TGTGCCAGCAGCCTCCCGGGCACCGGGGAGCTGTTTTTT
v_gene: TRBV11-3
d_gene: NA
abundance: few
j_gene: TRBJ2-2

CDR3aa: CASSPGTGGDEQFF
CDR3nt: TGCGCCAGCAGCCCCGGGACAGGGGGCGATGAGCAGTTCTTC
v_gene: TRBV5-1
d_gene: TRBD1
abundance: NA
j_gene: TRBJ2-1

CDR3aa: CAISPRESYEQYF
CDR3nt: TGTGCCATCAGCCCACGGGAGTCCTACGAGCAGTACTTC
v_gene: TRBV10-3
d_gene: NA
abundance: NA
j_gene: TRBJ2-7